Below are 5 T cell receptor beta chains sequenced from a single sample in a study of control samples from healthy donors and cancer patients. Here immunoSEQ multiplex PCR was the method, and the copy in TCRdb shows in-frame clones only, minus some. Of about 120,000 clones detected, approximately 90% appear once; the ten largest clones hold around 1.2%. Material for sequencing was PBMCs. The receptors come from a woman aged 45-59 years with colorectal cancer.

This rearrangement joins TRBV6-6 to TRBJ2-7; TRBD2 matches at 8 bases. CDR1 MNHNY and CDR2 SVGAGI come from the germline V gene (reference sequence). This CDR3 has 13 amino acids. J was trimmed by 7 bases and V by 2 bases; bases with no gene match: 4. The CDR3 sequence: CASSYRPSGEQYF. In DNA form, the CDR3 reads TGTGCCAGCAGTTACCGCCCTAGCGGGGAGCAGTACTTC.

The rearrangement links TRBV7-9 to TRBJ1-6; D gene unclear. In germline, CDR1 is SEHNR, CDR2 FQNEAQ (reference sequence). CDR3 length equals 15 residues. V was cut by 5 bases and J by 7 bases, with 15 bases left in between. CDR3 residues: CASSPRRPANSPLHF. DNA of the CDR3: TGTGCCAGCAGCCCTCGTCGCCCGGCAAATTCACCCCTCCACTTT.

This chain joins TRBV11-3 and TRBJ2-3, with no clear D. The CDR3 loop spans 13 amino acids. With 0 bases removed from V and 9 bases from J, the gap between germline ends came to 10 bases. The germline gives CDR1 SGHNT, CDR2 YENEEA. CDR3 coding DNA: TGTGCCAGCAGCTTAGAGGGGTCCTCCACGCAGTATTTT. It yields the protein CASSLEGSSTQYF.

The chain is built from TRBV6-1 and TRBJ2-5, with D perhaps matching TRBD2 (6 bases). The CDR3 has 18 amino acids. Germline CDR1 reads MNHNS; CDR2 reads SASEGT. V shed 3 bases and J shed 5 bases, with 25 bases lying between them. CDR3: CASSDSGAGTLVLETQYF. DNA of the CDR3: TGTGCCAGCAGTGATTCGGGAGCTGGAACATTAGTTTTGGAGACCCAGTACTTC.

The rearrangement links TRBV7-3 to TRBJ2-1, with TRBD1 matching 8 bases. Germline CDR1 and CDR2: SGHTA and FQGTGA. The V segment lost 5 bases and the J segment 7 bases; nucleotides outside the gene matches: 10. The CDR3 has 15 residues. The DNA for the CDR3 is TGTGCCAGCAGCCCTCCGGGACAGGCCAAGAATGAGCAGTTCTTC. Its translation is CASSPPGQAKNEQFF.